This T cell receptor beta chain was recorded in a study of graft-versus-host responses after intestinal transplantation. Assay: immunoSEQ multiplex PCR; the TCRdb copy retains only in-frame clones and omits some. The data hold fewer than 25,000 clones, with under 50% observed a single time. Per germline, CDR1 MNHEY and CDR2 SMNVEV (reference sequence). The CDR3 spans 15 residues. Between the trimmed V and J ends, which lost 6 bases and 1 base, there was a span of 15 bases. Study-wide findings and caveats: Among circulating GvH clones, peak levels were associated with early post-transplant declines in HvG clones.

At the end of the reaction, proliferating CFSE-low CD3+CD4+ and CD3+CD8+ responders were sorted. J is TRBJ1-1 and V is TRBV27; D remains unclear. Here the sequenced sample was alloreactive CD4+ T cells from a mixed lymphocyte reaction culture, taken before intestinal transplant. Subset defined: CFSE-low proliferating T cells sorted from roughly six-day pre-transplant mixed lymphocyte reaction (GvH or HvG direction). This receptor was taken from a human patient who received an intestinal transplant. Here the CDR3 DNA reads TGTGCCAGCAGCGGCGGTGGAGCCCCGAACACTGAAGCTTTCTTT. This encodes CASSGGGAPNTEAFF.